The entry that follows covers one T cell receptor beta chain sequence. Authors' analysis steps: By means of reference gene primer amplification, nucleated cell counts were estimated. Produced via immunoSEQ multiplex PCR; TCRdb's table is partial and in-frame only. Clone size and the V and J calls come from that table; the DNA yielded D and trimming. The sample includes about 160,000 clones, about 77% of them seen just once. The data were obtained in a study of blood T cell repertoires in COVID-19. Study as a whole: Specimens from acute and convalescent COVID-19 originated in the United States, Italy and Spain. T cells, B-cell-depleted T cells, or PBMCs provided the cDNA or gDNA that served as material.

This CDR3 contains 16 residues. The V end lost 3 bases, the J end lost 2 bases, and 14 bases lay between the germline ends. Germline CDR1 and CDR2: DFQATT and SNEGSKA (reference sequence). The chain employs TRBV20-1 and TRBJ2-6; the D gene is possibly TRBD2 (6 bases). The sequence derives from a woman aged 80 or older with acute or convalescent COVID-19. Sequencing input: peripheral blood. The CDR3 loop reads CSASMEGMAGANVLTF. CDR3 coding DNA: TGCAGTGCTAGTATGGAGGGGATGGCTGGGGCCAACGTCCTGACTTTC.